This record looks at one TCR beta chain sequence and its context. Whereas donors were nominally healthy upon sampling, unrecorded immune exposures were probable. V lost 0 bases to trimming and J lost 5 bases; unmatched junction nucleotides: 4. The CDR3 contains 15 residues. Looked up from germline, CDR1 is LGHNA and CDR2 is YNFKEQ. The data originate from a study of cytomegalovirus exposure and HLA in healthy donors. PCR involved 60 Vbeta and 13 Jbeta primers. Clones were sequenced by immunoSEQ multiplex PCR, and TCRdb holds only the in-frame ones, with some missing. The sample lists approximately 170,000 clones; around 78% were seen once.

V gene TRBV4-2 combines with J gene TRBJ1-1; TRBD1 matches 9 bases. The source material was PBMCs. The receptor was isolated from a woman aged 40 to 49 in good health and CMV-seropositive. The CDR3 bases are TGTGCCAGCAGCCAAGATTTGACAGGGGGGACTGAAGCTTTCTTT. Translation gives CASSQDLTGGTEAFF.